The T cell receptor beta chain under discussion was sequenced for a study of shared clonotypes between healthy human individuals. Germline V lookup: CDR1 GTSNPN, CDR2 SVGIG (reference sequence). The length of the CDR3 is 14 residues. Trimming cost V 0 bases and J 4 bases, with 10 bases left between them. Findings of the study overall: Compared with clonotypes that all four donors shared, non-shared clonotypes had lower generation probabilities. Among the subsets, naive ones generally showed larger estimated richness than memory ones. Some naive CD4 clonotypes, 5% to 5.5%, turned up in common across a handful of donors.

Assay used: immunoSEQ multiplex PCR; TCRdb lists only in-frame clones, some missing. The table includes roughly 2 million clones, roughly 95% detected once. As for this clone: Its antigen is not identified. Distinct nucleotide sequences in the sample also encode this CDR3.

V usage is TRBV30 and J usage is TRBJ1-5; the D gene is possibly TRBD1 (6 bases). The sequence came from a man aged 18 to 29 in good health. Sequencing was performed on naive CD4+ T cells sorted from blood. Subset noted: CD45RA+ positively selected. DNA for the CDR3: TGTGCCTGGAGTGTAAAAGGGGGGAATCAGCCCCAGCATTTT. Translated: CAWSVKGGNQPQHF.